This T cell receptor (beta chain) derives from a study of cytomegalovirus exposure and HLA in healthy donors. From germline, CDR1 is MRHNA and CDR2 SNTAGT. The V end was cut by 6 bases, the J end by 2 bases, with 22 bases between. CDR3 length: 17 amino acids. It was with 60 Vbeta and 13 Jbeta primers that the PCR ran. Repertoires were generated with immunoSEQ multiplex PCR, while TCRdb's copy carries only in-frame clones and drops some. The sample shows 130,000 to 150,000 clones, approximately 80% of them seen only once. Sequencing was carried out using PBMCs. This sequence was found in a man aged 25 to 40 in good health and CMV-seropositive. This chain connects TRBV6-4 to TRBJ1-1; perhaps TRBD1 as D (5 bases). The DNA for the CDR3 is TGTGCCAGCAGAAACTCTACCGAACAGGAATTTAACACTGAAGCTTTCTTT. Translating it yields CASRNSTEQEFNTEAFF.